These T cell receptor beta chains were read from a single sample in a study of T cell changes during pregnancy in multiple sclerosis. Sequenced by immunoSEQ multiplex PCR; TCRdb stores in-frame clones only, minus some. The data contain around 35,000 clones, approximately 90% of them singletons. The source material was CD8+ T cells from peripheral blood mononuclear cells, sampled before pregnancy. The receptors originated from a female donor with multiple sclerosis, enrolled in a pregnancy study. Both conserved end residues are trimmed from each CDR3. Fields, in order: CDR3 protein, V gene, clone size, J gene, D gene. A D gene is named only where the DNA matches it firmly. Clone size is not always given. Where it is, it says once, few, many or a class for expanded clones.

CDR3 protein: ASSNEGDRGNQPQH; V gene: TRBV21-1; clone size: NA; J gene: TRBJ1-5; D gene: NA
CDR3 protein: ATSGGPRQETQY; V gene: TRBV6-5; clone size: once; J gene: TRBJ2-5; D gene: NA
CDR3 protein: ASSLLSGGHPRWGYT; V gene: TRBV7-2; clone size: once; J gene: TRBJ1-2; D gene: NA
CDR3 protein: ASSFWRGGYEQY; V gene: TRBV7-9; clone size: NA; J gene: TRBJ2-7; D gene: TRBD2
CDR3 protein: ASSAEGFGANVLT; V gene: TRBV9; clone size: NA; J gene: TRBJ2-6; D gene: NA
CDR3 protein: ASSLGGRQPQH; V gene: TRBV27; clone size: NA; J gene: TRBJ1-5; D gene: NA
CDR3 protein: ASWIGYGREQY; V gene: TRBV30; clone size: NA; J gene: TRBJ2-7; D gene: TRBD2
CDR3 protein: ATSRDRGAGTEAF; V gene: TRBV15; clone size: NA; J gene: TRBJ1-1; D gene: NA
CDR3 protein: ASSSGVLGYNEQF; V gene: TRBV5-1; clone size: NA; J gene: TRBJ2-1; D gene: NA
CDR3 protein: AWGGAGDAGANVLT; V gene: TRBV30; clone size: NA; J gene: TRBJ2-6; D gene: TRBD2
CDR3 protein: ASSLLGVVLAGETQY; V gene: TRBV11-1; clone size: NA; J gene: TRBJ2-5; D gene: TRBD2
CDR3 protein: ASSGAGNYGYT; V gene: TRBV25-1; clone size: NA; J gene: TRBJ1-2; D gene: NA
CDR3 protein: ASTGTASYEQY; V gene: TRBV19; clone size: NA; J gene: TRBJ2-7; D gene: TRBD1
CDR3 protein: ASASKGLIYNEQF; V gene: TRBV28; clone size: NA; J gene: TRBJ2-1; D gene: NA
CDR3 protein: ASSDPQTGGAFYEQF; V gene: TRBV2; clone size: NA; J gene: TRBJ2-1; D gene: TRBD1
CDR3 protein: ASSQDDPRTSRFVEQY; V gene: TRBV14; clone size: NA; J gene: TRBJ2-7; D gene: TRBD2
CDR3 protein: ASSPGGTEAF; V gene: TRBV7-6; clone size: NA; J gene: TRBJ1-1; D gene: NA
CDR3 protein: ASSQVQGVNYGYT; V gene: TRBV4-3; clone size: once; J gene: TRBJ1-2; D gene: NA
CDR3 protein: ASSLSGASRYEQY; V gene: TRBV27; clone size: NA; J gene: TRBJ2-7; D gene: NA
CDR3 protein: ASSPWEGVRAEAF; V gene: TRBV5-8; clone size: NA; J gene: TRBJ1-1; D gene: NA
CDR3 protein: ASSALTGTDTQY; V gene: TRBV5-5; clone size: NA; J gene: TRBJ2-3; D gene: NA
CDR3 protein: ASSLTTGDYEQY; V gene: TRBV7-9; clone size: once; J gene: TRBJ2-7; D gene: NA
CDR3 protein: ASSFSVSGNTIY; V gene: TRBV5-5; clone size: NA; J gene: TRBJ1-3; D gene: NA
CDR3 protein: AWSAIGTWRNTEAF; V gene: TRBV30; clone size: NA; J gene: TRBJ1-1; D gene: NA
CDR3 protein: ATSGPRGGANVLT; V gene: TRBV15; clone size: NA; J gene: TRBJ2-6; D gene: NA
CDR3 protein: ATPRGRGNSPLH; V gene: TRBV6-5; clone size: once; J gene: TRBJ1-6; D gene: NA
CDR3 protein: ASSSIKGQGGYEQY; V gene: TRBV7-9; clone size: NA; J gene: TRBJ2-7; D gene: TRBD1
CDR3 protein: ASSTSSGEYNEQF; V gene: TRBV19; clone size: NA; J gene: TRBJ2-1; D gene: TRBD2
CDR3 protein: ASSLWARLYNEQF; V gene: TRBV5-6; clone size: once; J gene: TRBJ2-1; D gene: NA
CDR3 protein: ASSPGVGAEQF; V gene: TRBV19; clone size: NA; J gene: TRBJ2-1; D gene: NA
CDR3 protein: ASSYSSGTVYGYT; V gene: TRBV6-6; clone size: NA; J gene: TRBJ1-2; D gene: TRBD1
CDR3 protein: ASSLGLVYEQY; V gene: TRBV27; clone size: NA; J gene: TRBJ2-7; D gene: TRBD2
CDR3 protein: ASSLTGAEAF; V gene: TRBV5-1; clone size: NA; J gene: TRBJ1-1; D gene: TRBD1
CDR3 protein: ASSPRPQH; V gene: TRBV5-8; clone size: NA; J gene: TRBJ1-5; D gene: NA
CDR3 protein: ASSDNPGTLFQETQY; V gene: TRBV7-3; clone size: NA; J gene: TRBJ2-5; D gene: NA
CDR3 protein: ASSFIATGVYEQY; V gene: TRBV5-1; clone size: NA; J gene: TRBJ2-7; D gene: NA
CDR3 protein: ASSLPEGATEAF; V gene: TRBV7-2; clone size: NA; J gene: TRBJ1-1; D gene: TRBD1
CDR3 protein: ASSLRDRENYGYT; V gene: TRBV13; clone size: NA; J gene: TRBJ1-2; D gene: TRBD1
CDR3 protein: ASSPTGPQSGYT; V gene: TRBV7-3; clone size: NA; J gene: TRBJ1-2; D gene: TRBD1
CDR3 protein: ALLGDSFGNEQF; V gene: TRBV30; clone size: few; J gene: TRBJ2-1; D gene: NA
CDR3 protein: ASSGLATDTQY; V gene: TRBV6-5; clone size: NA; J gene: TRBJ2-3; D gene: TRBD2
CDR3 protein: ASSQAAQGNEKLF; V gene: TRBV4-2; clone size: few; J gene: TRBJ1-4; D gene: NA
CDR3 protein: ASSLAVSGELF; V gene: TRBV5-1; clone size: NA; J gene: TRBJ2-2; D gene: NA
CDR3 protein: AWDSGTGGVQPQH; V gene: TRBV30; clone size: NA; J gene: TRBJ1-5; D gene: TRBD1
CDR3 protein: ASSFAYEQY; V gene: TRBV11-2; clone size: NA; J gene: TRBJ2-7; D gene: NA
CDR3 protein: ASSYAGVNEQF; V gene: TRBV6-5; clone size: few; J gene: TRBJ2-1; D gene: NA
CDR3 protein: ASSQDGSSGGNNEQF; V gene: TRBV4-1; clone size: NA; J gene: TRBJ2-1; D gene: TRBD2
CDR3 protein: ASRPGTETYEQY; V gene: TRBV7-6; clone size: NA; J gene: TRBJ2-7; D gene: TRBD1
CDR3 protein: ASSLEPFARRDAYEQY; V gene: TRBV5-6; clone size: NA; J gene: TRBJ2-7; D gene: NA
CDR3 protein: ASTDAGAHTGELF; V gene: TRBV6-1; clone size: NA; J gene: TRBJ2-2; D gene: TRBD2
CDR3 protein: ASSWGQGSTEAF; V gene: TRBV6-5; clone size: NA; J gene: TRBJ1-1; D gene: TRBD1